Listed here is a single T cell receptor (beta chain). The target of this receptor is not known. No per-base quality is available; no much larger clone lies one base away. The sample is drawn from a study of T cell repertoires in ileal Crohn's disease (dated by TCRdb to between 2017 and 2020). Notes on the research overall: The median duration of disease was approximately 7.9 years, and at the time of surgery 35% to 45% of patients were active smokers. Every patient underwent surgery because of a complication, which was stricturing disease in around 60% and penetrating disease in around 39%. The TCR repertoire was analysed in 55 to 70 patients with Crohn's disease drawn from a prospective multicentre cohort. A Rutgeerts score higher than i0 was the definition used for endoscopic postoperative recurrence. Roughly half of the patients were given postoperative therapy, with under 12 receiving thiopurines and under 20 receiving anti-TNF agents. A total of around 150 mucosal samples from around 60 patients were sequenced, collected from several sites on the surgical specimen as well as at postoperative endoscopy. The study was conducted in parallel with a multicentre cohort built to find predictors of early endoscopic recurrence after ileocolonic resection.

CDR1 and CDR2, looked up from the germline V gene (reference sequence), are MNHEY and SMNVEV. CDR3 length: 15 amino acids, cysteine to phenylalanine. This entry keeps only the CDR3 DNA: 45 bases, framed from base 1. At the junction V is shortened by 6 bases and J by 5 bases; bases outside the gene matches: 9. To be eligible, patients had to be adults with ileal or ileocolonic Crohn's disease and an indication for ileocolonic resection. Whole ileal mucosal biopsies were kept frozen at -80 degrees C prior to DNA extraction. Genomic DNA was extracted from frozen whole biopsies with a TRizol-based method and quantified on a NanoDrop 2000 spectrophotometer. The investigation overall reported the following: Sorted CD8 T cells carried more high-frequency clones than CD4 T cells, suggesting mucosal expansions were mainly CD8. Patients who were active smokers at surgery had a significantly higher proportion of clonal expansions than non-smokers (around 25% vs 18%, p=0.02). Higher percentages of high-frequency clones at the time of surgery were linked to endoscopic recurrence, and every patient with clonality above 26.8% (18/57) had recurrence. Only a subgroup of patients, of unstated size, had their mucosal CD4 and CD8 T cells sorted and sequenced.

For commercial TCRB immunosequencing, roughly 0.5 micrograms of biopsy DNA were submitted for each sample. A two-step, amplification bias-controlled multiplex PCR was used by Adaptive Biotechnology to amplify CDR3 regions from genomic DNA. The first PCR used primers for every V and J gene segment; the second PCR added barcodes and Illumina adapters. An Illumina instrument was used to sequence the CDR3 libraries. Concerning the study's data processing: Analysis combined the vendor-provided pipelines with custom analysis of raw data in R/Bioconductor under R version 3.3.0. Clonality, which ranges from 0 to 1, was calculated as the inverse of the normalised Shannon entropy across all productive clones. High-frequency clones were defined as the share of the repertoire taken up by the top 100 clones, keeping only clones that passed a 95% confidence test. Overlap between samples was measured with the Morisita-Horn index, while repertoire diversity was measured with the Simpson index. What TCRdb holds here is the immuneACCESS table cut down to in-frame rearrangements. Part of the clones is not present; checked against another copy, under half of the missing clones reflect an unresolved V gene, and the others are unexplained. That table furnishes V, J and clone size, whereas the DNA furnished D and trimming. This sample is represented by about 4,700 clones; more than 75% of them were singletons. 12% of the sample lies in the top ten.

This sequence originates from an adult with Crohn's disease. The rearrangement joined TRBV27 to TRBJ2-5, with 10 bases matching TRBD2. What was sequenced was ileal tissue. Here is the DNA: TGTGCCAGCAGCTTCGGGACTAGCGTTCAGGAGACCCAGTACTTC. This translates into CASSFGTSVQETQYF.